A selection of T cell receptor beta chains follows, all from one sample in a study of T cell responses to AZD1222 COVID-19 vaccine. Method: immunoSEQ multiplex PCR; TCRdb's copy keeps in-frame clones and lacks some. The table lists 150,000 or so clones, roughly 90% of them singletons. Sequencing was performed on peripheral blood, taken 28 days after the second AZD1222 dose. Every receptor here comes from an adult who received the AZD1222 COVID-19 vaccine. Each CDR3 is given with its conserved first and last residue. The D gene is left open where the match is weak. Part of the rows lack a size; the others show once, few, many or a class for expanded clones.

few TRBJ1-1 - TRBV21-1 CASSKAPEVNTEAFF TGTGCCAGCAGCAAAGCGCCGGAAGTGAACACTGAAGCTTTCTTT
- TRBJ1-5 - TRBV6-5 CASSYGGLGNQPQHF TGTGCCAGCAGTTACGGGGGGCTTGGCAATCAGCCCCAGCATTTT
- TRBJ2-1 - TRBV6-5 CASSYSTQVYNEQFF TGTGCCAGCAGTTACTCTACCCAGGTATACAATGAGCAGTTCTTC
- TRBJ2-5 - TRBV29-1 CSVEDQLTGLEETQYF TGCAGCGTTGAAGATCAGCTTACGGGACTCGAGGAGACCCAGTACTTC
- TRBJ1-5 - TRBV6-2/TRBV6-3 CASSSRRDSNQPQHF TGTGCCAGCAGTTCTCGGAGAGATAGCAATCAGCCCCAGCATTTT
- TRBJ1-1 - TRBV11-2 CASSRTVNTEAFF TGTGCCAGCAGCAGGACAGTGAACACTGAAGCTTTCTTT
- TRBJ1-3 - TRBV6-5 CASSYSQSLSGNTIYF TGTGCCAGCAGTTACTCGCAGTCCCTCTCTGGAAACACCATATATTTT
- TRBJ2-5 - TRBV29-1 CSVDMGDPETQYF TGCAGCGTTGATATGGGGGACCCAGAGACCCAGTACTTC
- TRBJ2-7 TRBD1 TRBV28 CASSTGQGPYEQYF TGTGCCAGCAGTACGGGACAGGGGCCCTACGAGCAGTACTTC
- TRBJ2-1 - TRBV18 CASAPGENEQFF TGTGCCAGCGCCCCGGGCGAGAATGAGCAGTTCTTC
once TRBJ2-1 - TRBV30 CAWSVRVNEQFF TGTGCCTGGAGTGTACGGGTGAATGAGCAGTTCTTC
- TRBJ1-5 TRBD1 TRBV10-2 CATWPLGQGGQPQHF TGCGCCACCTGGCCTCTGGGACAGGGCGGGCAGCCCCAGCATTTT
- TRBJ2-7 - TRBV12-3/TRBV12-4 CASSSTNYEQYF TGTGCCAGCAGTTCCACGAACTACGAGCAGTACTTC
- TRBJ2-7 - TRBV28 CASSSGPYAYEQYF TGTGCCAGCAGTTCCGGGCCCTATGCCTACGAGCAGTACTTC
- TRBJ2-1 - TRBV28 CASSYITRDTNEQFF TGTGCCAGCAGTTACATTACCCGGGACACCAATGAGCAGTTCTTC
- TRBJ2-2 - TRBV7-2 CASSPLATNTGELFF TGTGCCAGCAGCCCCCTAGCGACGAACACCGGGGAGCTGTTTTTT
- TRBJ2-7 TRBD1 TRBV5-6 CASSRGTARYEQYF TGTGCCAGCAGCCGAGGGACAGCACGCTACGAGCAGTACTTC
- TRBJ2-2 - TRBV5-1 CASSLAGDGELFF TGCGCCAGCAGCTTGGCAGGGGACGGGGAGCTGTTTTTT
- TRBJ2-1 - TRBV9 CASSATGTEYNEQFF TGTGCCAGCAGCGCGACCGGGACGGAATACAATGAGCAGTTCTTC
- TRBJ2-1 - TRBV14 CASSQESPATSSYNEQFF TGTGCCAGCAGCCAAGAGAGTCCCGCAACGAGCTCCTACAATGAGCAGTTCTTC
- TRBJ1-3 TRBD1 TRBV29-1 CSIGTGTSSGNTIYF TGCAGCATAGGGACAGGGACCAGCTCTGGAAACACCATATATTTT
- TRBJ2-1 TRBD2 TRBV3-1/TRBV3-2 CATGRGSYNEQFF TGTGCCACGGGGAGGGGATCCTACAATGAGCAGTTCTTC
- TRBJ1-1 - TRBV7-7 CASSRDGVGEAFF TGTGCCAGCAGCCGAGACGGGGTGGGGGAAGCTTTCTTT
- TRBJ2-5 TRBD2 TRBV14 CASSQDQTSGVGETQYF TGTGCCAGCAGCCAAGATCAGACTAGCGGAGTTGGTGAGACCCAGTACTTC
- TRBJ1-3 - TRBV5-1 CASSREGTNSGNTIYF TGCGCCAGCAGCCGGGAGGGGACCAATTCTGGAAACACCATATATTTT
- TRBJ1-2 - TRBV7-2 CASSLVQGDYGYTF TGTGCCAGCAGCTTAGTGCAGGGAGACTATGGCTACACCTTC
- TRBJ1-2 - TRBV19 CASTFDSLLYGYTF TGTGCCAGTACATTTGACAGTCTACTCTATGGCTACACCTTC
- TRBJ1-3 - TRBV19 CASNRQSSGNTIYF TGTGCCAGTAACCGACAGTCCTCTGGAAACACCATATATTTT
once TRBJ1-1 - TRBV7-9 CASSPGDVMNTEAFF TGTGCCAGCAGCCCAGGGGACGTAATGAACACTGAAGCTTTCTTT
- TRBJ1-2 - TRBV7-2 CASSSTGNDYGYTF TGTGCCAGCAGCTCGACTGGAAATGACTATGGCTACACCTTC
once TRBJ1-5 - TRBV18 CASSPGADQPQHF TGTGCCAGCTCACCAGGGGCAGATCAGCCCCAGCATTTT
- TRBJ1-2 - TRBV18 CASSEGGITYGYTF TGTGCCAGCTCGGAAGGGGGTATCACCTATGGCTACACCTTC
- TRBJ2-5 - TRBV11-3 CASSFRGETQYF TGTGCCAGCAGCTTCAGGGGTGAGACCCAGTACTTC
- TRBJ1-5 TRBD1 TRBV6-5 CASSPTGDNQPQHF TGTGCCAGCAGCCCGACAGGGGACAATCAGCCCCAGCATTTT
- TRBJ1-1 TRBD1 TRBV13 CASSLGRGHTEAFF TGTGCCAGCAGCTTAGGCAGGGGGCATACTGAAGCTTTCTTT
- TRBJ2-7 - TRBV28 CASREGYEQYF TGTGCCAGCAGAGAAGGTTACGAGCAGTACTTC
once TRBJ2-2 - TRBV6-5 CATALGGELFF TGTGCCACCGCCCTAGGCGGGGAGCTGTTTTTT
- TRBJ1-3 - TRBV5-1 CASSLNQGTSGNTIYF TGCGCCAGCAGCTTGAACCAGGGCACCTCTGGAAACACCATATATTTT
- TRBJ2-7 - TRBV5-6 CASSPGNSYEQYF TGTGCCAGCAGCCCGGGGAACTCCTACGAGCAGTACTTC
- TRBJ2-7 - TRBV5-4 CASSLQAESSYEQYF TGTGCCAGCAGCTTGCAAGCGGAGAGCTCCTACGAGCAGTACTTC
- TRBJ1-2 - TRBV27 CASSLGQGDYGYTF TGTGCCAGCAGTTTAGGGCAGGGAGACTATGGCTACACCTTC
- TRBJ2-1 - TRBV5-1 CASSLAGSYNEQFF TGCGCCAGCAGCTTGGCTGGCAGTTACAATGAGCAGTTCTTC
- TRBJ2-7 TRBD1 TRBV6-6 CASSLRGGHALSYEQYF TGTGCCAGCAGTCTAAGAGGGGGCCATGCTCTCTCCTACGAGCAGTACTTC
- TRBJ2-7 - TRBV11-2 CASSLAGNSEQYF TGTGCCAGCAGCTTGGCGGGGAATAGCGAGCAGTACTTC
few TRBJ2-1 - TRBV5-4 CASSPGGAGNEQFF TGTGCCAGCAGCCCAGGAGGGGCCGGCAATGAGCAGTTCTTC
- TRBJ2-2 TRBD1 TRBV19 CASSLDGQGGRELFF TGTGCCAGTAGTTTAGACGGACAGGGGGGCAGGGAGCTGTTTTTT
- TRBJ1-4 - TRBV7-9 CASSLRALGANEKLFF TGTGCCAGCAGCTTACGGGCCCTTGGGGCTAATGAAAAACTGTTTTTT
- TRBJ1-5 - TRBV4-3 CASSQDLGARNQPQHF TGCGCCAGCAGCCAAGATTTGGGGGCGCGCAATCAGCCCCAGCATTTT
- TRBJ1-5 - TRBV7-2 CASSFVGRGMGPQHF TGTGCCAGCAGCTTCGTGGGCCGCGGTATGGGGCCCCAGCATTTT
- TRBJ1-6 - TRBV5-1 CASSDDGQLLHF TGCGCCAGCAGCGACGACGGCCAGCTCCTCCACTTT
- TRBJ1-1 - TRBV6-2/TRBV6-3 CASSYIIGGQMNTEAFF TGTGCCAGCAGTTACATCATAGGTGGGCAGATGAACACTGAAGCTTTCTTT
- TRBJ1-2 TRBD1 TRBV28 CASSPGQGLANYGYTF TGTGCCAGCAGTCCAGGACAGGGCCTAGCTAACTATGGCTACACCTTC
- TRBJ2-7 TRBD1 TRBV7-9 CASSLVGQQTYEQYF TGTGCCAGCAGCTTAGTGGGACAGCAGACCTACGAGCAGTACTTC
- TRBJ2-7 - TRBV28 CASSHFPDNYSDGENF TGTGCCAGCAGCCATTTTCCCGACAATTACTCGGATGGGGAGAACTTC
- TRBJ1-6 - TRBV28 CASSYTGHSPLHF TGTGCCAGCAGTTACACAGGCCATTCACCCCTCCACTTT